This TCR beta chain comes out of a study of T cells in localized non-small cell lung cancer. A word on this clone: Antigen: not known.

There are 13 residues in the CDR3. Produced via immunoSEQ multiplex PCR; TCRdb's table is partial and in-frame only. The sample lists 41,000 or so clones; around 83% were seen once. Study results and limitations: Uninvolved adjacent lung had more T cell clonality than any other tissue, topping tumor. Those with higher blood T cell density had longer overall survival.

V and J are TRBV21-1 and TRBJ2-7; the D call in the table, TRBD1, was not verified against the DNA. TRBV21-1 is tagged as a pseudogene. Sequencing used peripheral blood, obtained before any cancer treatment. This TCR was recovered from a woman between 18 and 50 years old with stage III lung adenocarcinoma. CDR3 in DNA: TGTGCCAGCAGCAAATTCCAGTTCTACGAGCAGTACTTC. The encoded protein is CASSKFQFYEQYF.